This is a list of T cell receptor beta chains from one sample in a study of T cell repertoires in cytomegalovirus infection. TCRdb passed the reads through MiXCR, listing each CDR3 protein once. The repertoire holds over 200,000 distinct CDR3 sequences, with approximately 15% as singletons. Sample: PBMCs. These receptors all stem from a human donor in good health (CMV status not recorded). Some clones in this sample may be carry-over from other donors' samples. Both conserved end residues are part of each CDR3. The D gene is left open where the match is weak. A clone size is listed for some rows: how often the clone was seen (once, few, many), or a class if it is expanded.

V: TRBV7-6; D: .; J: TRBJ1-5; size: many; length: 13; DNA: TGTGCCAGCAGCTTAGGGTTCAATCAGCCCCAGCATTTT; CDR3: CASSLGFNQPQHF
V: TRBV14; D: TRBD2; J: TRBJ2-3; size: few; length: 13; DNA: TGTGCCAGCGGGACTAGCGGAGGAGATACGCAGTATTTT; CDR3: CASGTSGGDTQYF
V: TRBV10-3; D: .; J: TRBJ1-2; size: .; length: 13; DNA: TGTGCCATCAGTGAGTCGAACGCTGGGGGCTACACCTTC; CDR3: CAISESNAGGYTF
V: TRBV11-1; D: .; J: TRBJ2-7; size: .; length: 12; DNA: TGTGCCAGCAGCTTTTATCAAGAAGGGCAGTACTTC; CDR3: CASSFYQEGQYF
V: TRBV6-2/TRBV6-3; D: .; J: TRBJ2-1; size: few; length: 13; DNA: TGTGCCAGCAGTTACGAGGCCTACAATGAGCAGTTCTTC; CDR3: CASSYEAYNEQFF
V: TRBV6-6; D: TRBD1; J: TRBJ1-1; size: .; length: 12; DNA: TGTGCCAGCAGTTCGGGACAGGGCCGAGCTTTCTTT; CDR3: CASSSGQGRAFF
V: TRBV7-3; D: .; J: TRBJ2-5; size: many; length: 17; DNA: TGTGCCAGCAGCTTAACAGGAAAGGGCCGTCACCAAGAGACCCAGTACTTC; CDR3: CASSLTGKGRHQETQYF
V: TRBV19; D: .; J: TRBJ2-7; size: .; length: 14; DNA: TGTGCCACCCGGACTGTGGGGGGGCTCTACGAGCAGTACTTC; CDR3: CATRTVGGLYEQYF
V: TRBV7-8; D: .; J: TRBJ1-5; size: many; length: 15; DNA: TGTGCCAGCAGCTTTTATCCAGGGGCCAATCAGCCCCAGCATTTT; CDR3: CASSFYPGANQPQHF
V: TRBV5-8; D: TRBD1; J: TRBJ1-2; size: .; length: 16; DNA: TGTGCCAGCAGCTTAGGGACAGCCTACCGGGGTTCCGGCTACACCTTC; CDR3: CASSLGTAYRGSGYTF
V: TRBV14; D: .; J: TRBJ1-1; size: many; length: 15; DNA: TGTGCCAGCAGCCAAGATTATTGGGCAGGCGCTGAAGCTTTCTTT; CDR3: CASSQDYWAGAEAFF
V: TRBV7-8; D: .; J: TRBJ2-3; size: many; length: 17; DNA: TGTGCCAGCAGCTTCCTGGTGGGCGGTGCCGGCACAGATACGCAGTATTTT; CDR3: CASSFLVGGAGTDTQYF
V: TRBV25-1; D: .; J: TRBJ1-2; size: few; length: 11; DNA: TGTGCCAGCAGTCACGACCTCGGCTACACCTTC; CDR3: CASSHDLGYTF
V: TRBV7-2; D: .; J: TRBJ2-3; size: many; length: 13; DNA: TGTGCCAGCAGCTTTGGAGGGGGAGATACGCAGTATTTT; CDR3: CASSFGGGDTQYF
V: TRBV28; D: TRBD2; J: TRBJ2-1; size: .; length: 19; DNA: TGTGCCAGCAGTGTGGTCGATAACCCCGGGACTAGCCCAAGGAATGAGCAGTTCTTC; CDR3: CASSVVDNPGTSPRNEQFF
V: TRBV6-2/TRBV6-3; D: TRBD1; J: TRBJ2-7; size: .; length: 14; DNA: TGTGCCAGCAAACCGGGACAGGGGGGACGCGAGCAGTACTTC; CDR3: CASKPGQGGREQYF
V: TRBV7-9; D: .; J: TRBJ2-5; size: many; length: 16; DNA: TGTGCCAGCAGCAACACCGCCGAGCGGAACCAAGAGACCCAGTACTTC; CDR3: CASSNTAERNQETQYF
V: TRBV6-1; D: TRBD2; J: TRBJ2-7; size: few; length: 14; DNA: TGTGCCAGCAAAGCTAGCGGGAGGGTCAACGAGCAGTACTTC; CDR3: CASKASGRVNEQYF
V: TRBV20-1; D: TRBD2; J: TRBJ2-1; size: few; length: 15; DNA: TGCAGTGCTTTCCAAGCGGGGGCCTTAGGCGATGAGCAGTTCTTC; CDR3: CSAFQAGALGDEQFF
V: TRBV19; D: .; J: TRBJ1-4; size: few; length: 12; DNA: TGTGCCACTGGGAACACTCGAGAAAAACTGTTTTTT; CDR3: CATGNTREKLFF
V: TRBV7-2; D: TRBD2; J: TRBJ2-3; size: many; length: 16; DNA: TGTGCCAGCAGCTTAGCGGGACTAGCGGGGAAAGATACGCAGTATTTT; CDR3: CASSLAGLAGKDTQYF
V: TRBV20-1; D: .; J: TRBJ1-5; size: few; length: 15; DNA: TGCAGTGCTCGCCCGACAGGCTTGGGCAATCAGCCCCAGCATTTT; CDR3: CSARPTGLGNQPQHF
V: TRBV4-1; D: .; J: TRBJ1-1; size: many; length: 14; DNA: TGCGCCAGCAGATTTCACGGGGTGAACACTGAAGCTTTCTTT; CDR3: CASRFHGVNTEAFF
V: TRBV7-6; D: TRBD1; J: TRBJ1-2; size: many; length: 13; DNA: TGTGCCAGCAGCGCGGGACAGGGAGATGGCTACACCTTC; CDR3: CASSAGQGDGYTF
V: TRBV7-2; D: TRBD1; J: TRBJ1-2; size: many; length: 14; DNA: TGTGCCAGCAGCTCCAGGGGGAGCGGCTATGGCTACACCTTC; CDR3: CASSSRGSGYGYTF
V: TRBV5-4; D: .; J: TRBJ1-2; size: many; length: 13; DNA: TGTGCCAGCAGCTTGGACTCAGGGAAAGGCTACACCTTC; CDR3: CASSLDSGKGYTF
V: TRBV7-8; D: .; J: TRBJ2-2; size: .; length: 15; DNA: TGTGCCAGCAGCATATTAATAGGTGACACCGGGGAGCTGTTTTTT; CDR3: CASSILIGDTGELFF
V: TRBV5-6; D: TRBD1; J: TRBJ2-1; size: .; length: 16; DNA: TGTGCCAGCAGCTCCCGTTATCCGGGACAGCACAATGAGCAGTTCTTC; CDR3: CASSSRYPGQHNEQFF
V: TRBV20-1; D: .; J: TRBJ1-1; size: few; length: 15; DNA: TGCAGTGCTCCTTCCGGGGAGAAGCGTAACACTGAAGCTTTCTTT; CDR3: CSAPSGEKRNTEAFF
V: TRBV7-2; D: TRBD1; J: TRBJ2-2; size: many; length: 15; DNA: TGTGCCAGCAGACTAGACAGGGGAGGCACCGGGGAGCTGTTTTTT; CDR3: CASRLDRGGTGELFF
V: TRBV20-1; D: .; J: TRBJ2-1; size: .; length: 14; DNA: TGCAGTGCTAGCGGGAGCGCCTCCTACAATGAGCAGTTCTTC; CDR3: CSASGSASYNEQFF
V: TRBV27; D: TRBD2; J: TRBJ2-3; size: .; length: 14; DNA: TGTGCCAGCAGTTTCGTAGCGGGAGTGGATACGCAGTATTTT; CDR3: CASSFVAGVDTQYF
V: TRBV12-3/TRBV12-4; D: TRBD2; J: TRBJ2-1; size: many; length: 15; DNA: TGTGCCAGCAGGCGTACTAGCGGGAGCTACAATGAGCAGTTCTTC; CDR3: CASRRTSGSYNEQFF
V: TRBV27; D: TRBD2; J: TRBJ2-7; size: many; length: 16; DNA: TGTGCCAGCAGTTTCCGACTAGCGGAGCTCTTGTACGAGCAGTACTTC; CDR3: CASSFRLAELLYEQYF
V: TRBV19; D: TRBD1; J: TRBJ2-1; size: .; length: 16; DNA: TGTGCCAGTAGTCGAGAACGGGACAGGGTGGGCAATGAGCAGTTCTTC; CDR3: CASSRERDRVGNEQFF
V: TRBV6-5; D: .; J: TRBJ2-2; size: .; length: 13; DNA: TGTGCCAGCAGTTACCTGGACACCGGGGAGCTGTTTTTT; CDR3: CASSYLDTGELFF
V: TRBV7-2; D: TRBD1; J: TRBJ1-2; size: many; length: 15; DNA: TGTGCCAGCAGCTTCGGCAACAGGGGGCCCTATGGCTACACCTTC; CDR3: CASSFGNRGPYGYTF
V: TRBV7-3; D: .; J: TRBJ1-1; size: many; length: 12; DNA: TGTGCCAGCTCCGAAGGCAACACTGAAGCTTTCTTT; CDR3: CASSEGNTEAFF
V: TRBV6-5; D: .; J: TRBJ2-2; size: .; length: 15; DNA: TGTGCCACCAGAATCCAGGGTTCGAACACCGGGGAGCTGTTTTTT; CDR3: CATRIQGSNTGELFF
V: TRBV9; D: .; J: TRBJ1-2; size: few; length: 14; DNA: TGTGCCAGCAGCGTAGACTATGGCGGGTCCGGCTACACCTTC; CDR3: CASSVDYGGSGYTF
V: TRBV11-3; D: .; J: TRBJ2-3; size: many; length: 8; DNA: TGTGCCAGCATTACGCAGTATTTT; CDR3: CASITQYF
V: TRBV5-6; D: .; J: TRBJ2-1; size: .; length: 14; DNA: TGTGCCAGCAGCTTGGTGGGGGATCACAATGAGCAGTTCTTC; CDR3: CASSLVGDHNEQFF
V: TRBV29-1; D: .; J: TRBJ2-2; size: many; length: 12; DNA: TGCAGGGAGATTGCGAACACCGGGGAGCTGTTTTTT; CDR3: CREIANTGELFF
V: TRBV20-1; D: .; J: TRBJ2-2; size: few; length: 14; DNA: TGCAGTGCTAGAGATCAAGGGGACACCGGGGAGCTGTTTTTT; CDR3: CSARDQGDTGELFF
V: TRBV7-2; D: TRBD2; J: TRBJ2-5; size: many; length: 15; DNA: TGTGCCAGCAGCTTAAGGGGACTAACAAGAGAGGCCCAGTACTTC; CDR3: CASSLRGLTREAQYF
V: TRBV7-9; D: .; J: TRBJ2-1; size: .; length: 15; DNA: TGTGCCAGCAGCTTATATTCCCCCAGCGAGGGTGAGCAGTTCTTC; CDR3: CASSLYSPSEGEQFF
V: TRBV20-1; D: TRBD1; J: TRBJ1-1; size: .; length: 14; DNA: TGCAGTGCTAGAGTCTTGACAGACAGGGGTCGGGCTTTCTTT; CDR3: CSARVLTDRGRAFF
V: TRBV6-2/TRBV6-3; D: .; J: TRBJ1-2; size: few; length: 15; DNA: TGTGCCAGCAGCCGCCGGGAACAATTCCTCTATGGCTACACCTTC; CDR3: CASSRREQFLYGYTF
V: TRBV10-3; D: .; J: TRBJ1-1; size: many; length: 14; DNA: TGTGCCATCAGCAACGACAGACGGAACACTGAAGCTTTCTTT; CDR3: CAISNDRRNTEAFF
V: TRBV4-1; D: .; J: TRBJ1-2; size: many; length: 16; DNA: TGCGCCAGCAGCCAACCAGCCGTGCAGGGGTTCTATGGCTACACCTTC; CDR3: CASSQPAVQGFYGYTF
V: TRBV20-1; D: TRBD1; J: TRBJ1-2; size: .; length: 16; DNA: TGCAGTGCCATTAGTATGGGACAGGGCTTACTTTATGGCTACACCTTC; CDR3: CSAISMGQGLLYGYTF